The 8 T cell receptor beta chains reported below all come from one sample, sequenced in a study of control samples from healthy donors and cancer patients. Produced via immunoSEQ multiplex PCR; TCRdb's table is partial and in-frame only. This repertoire shows around 130,000 clones, about 95% found once; its top ten account for about 4%. Source material: blood. The receptors come from a man younger than 45 in good health.

This clone appeared once. This rearrangement joins TRBV30 to TRBJ1-3, with D possibly TRBD1 on 6 matching bases. CDR3 length: 14 residues. Germline V gives CDR1 GTSNPN, CDR2 SVGIG (reference sequence). Trimming took 7 bases from V and 0 from J, leaving 13 bases between them. DNA of the CDR3: TGTGCCTCCTTGGTAGGGGGCTCTGGAAACACCATATATTTT. It codes for CASLVGGSGNTIYF.

The chain recombines TRBV2 with TRBJ2-4, with TRBD1 matching over 8 bases. CDR3 length: 14 amino acids. J lost 8 bases, V lost 3 bases, and 6 bases had no gene match. Germline CDR1 reads SNHLY; CDR2 reads FYNNEI. The CDR3 nucleotides are TGTGCCAGCAGTGACGGACAGGGAACGGACATTCAGTACTTC. As protein: CASSDGQGTDIQYF.

The chain uses TRBV30 and TRBJ1-1, with D perhaps matching TRBD1 (5 bases). Germline CDR1 reads GTSNPN; CDR2 reads SVGIG (reference sequence). The length of the CDR3 is 14 residues. V dropped 6 bases and J dropped 0 bases, with 14 bases sitting between them. The chain's CDR3 is CACQKGHLNTEAFF. The CDR3, as DNA: TGTGCCTGTCAAAAAGGACACTTGAACACTGAAGCTTTCTTT. Full variable domain (outside the CDR3, taken from reference TRBV30 and TRBJ1-1): SQTIHQWPATLVQPVGSPLSLECTVEGTSNPNLYWYRQAAGRGLQLLFYSVGIGQISSEVPQNLSASRPQDRQFILSSKKLLLSDSGFYLCACQKGHLNTEAFFGQGTRLTVV.

J is TRBJ2-3 and V is TRBV30; a weak D match, TRBD2 (5 bases). CDR3 size: 16 residues. Trimming removed 2 bases from V and 2 bases from J, with 17 bases in between. Germline V CDR1 and CDR2: GTSNPN, SVGIG (reference sequence). The CDR3 coding sequence is TGTGCCTGGAGTTACGTCCCACTGGACTTCACAGATACGCAGTATTTT. Protein sequence: CAWSYVPLDFTDTQYF.

This clone was observed a single time. This chain links TRBV5-1 with TRBJ2-2, with 10 positions matching TRBD2. Germline V gives CDR1 SGHRS, CDR2 YFSETQ. The V segment lost 6 bases and the J segment 8 bases; nucleotides outside the gene matches: 10. CDR3 length: 15 amino acids. CDR3 sequence: CASIGLAGASGELFF. The CDR3, as DNA: TGCGCCAGCATCGGCCTAGCGGGGGCCTCTGGGGAGCTGTTTTTT. The variable domain in full, completed from reference TRBV5-1 and TRBJ2-2, reads KAGVTQTPRYLIKTRGQQVTLSCSPISGHRSVSWYQQTPGQGLQFLFEYFSETQRNKGNFPGRFSGRQFSNSRSEMNVSTLELGDSALYLCASIGLAGASGELFFGEGSRLTVL.

This chain joins TRBV6-2 or TRBV6-3 and TRBJ1-1, with D perhaps matching TRBD1 (5 bases). Looked up from germline, CDR1 is MNHEY and CDR2 is SVGEGT. The CDR3 runs 13 residues. Trimming pared 4 bases from V and 4 bases from J, leaving 10 bases between. For the CDR3, the DNA is TGTGCCAGCAGTTTTTACCAGGGCACTGAAGCTTTCTTT. Residues: CASSFYQGTEAFF.

In this sample, this clone turned up a few times. This rearrangement joins TRBV4-2 to TRBJ1-4; D is undetermined. Trimming left V 0 bases short and J 5 bases short, with 1 base between. Germline values: CDR1 LGHNA, CDR2 YNFKEQ. This CDR3 is built from 12 residues. The chain's CDR3 is CASSQENEKLFF. DNA for the CDR3: TGTGCCAGCAGCCAAGAGAATGAAAAACTGTTTTTT.

The V gene is TRBV29-1, the J gene TRBJ2-1, with 10 bases lining up with TRBD2. Germline V gene data show CDR1 as SQVTM and CDR2 as ANQGSEA. The CDR3 totals 14 residues. J lost 7 bases, V lost 6 bases, and 9 bases had no gene match. The CDR3 protein is CSVSSSGGPNEQFF. CDR3 bases: TGCAGCGTATCCTCTAGCGGGGGACCGAATGAGCAGTTCTTC.